This TCR beta chain was identified during a study of regulatory T cells in long-lasting Graves disease (dated by TCRdb to the early 2020s). Regarding the study in general: Newly diagnosed Graves' disease patients had taken antithyroid drugs for less than 3 months. This study used TCR sequencing and RNA sequencing of peripheral blood to compare persistent Graves' disease patients against newly diagnosed Graves' disease patients. The study took place in China and was registered as a clinical trial. TCR sequencing covered 13 persistent and 20 newly diagnosed Graves' disease patients, some 33 samples in total. What the work shows at the level of the full study, not this receptor alone: A larger number of public clonotypes was shared among persistent patients (under 3,000) than among newly diagnosed patients (roughly 930). The study examined only peripheral blood because the primary lesion, thyroid tissue, could not be accessed. Persistent Graves' disease patients showed lower TCR Shannon entropy and fewer highly expanded clones than newly diagnosed patients, suggesting clonal expansion. The small sample size was acknowledged by the authors as a limitation that may reduce accuracy. Sequencing and analysis were limited to the TCR beta chain. Preferential use of TRBV28, TRBJ1-2 and TRBJ2-5 was observed in persistent disease, whereas TRBV20-1 and TRBJ2-1 were favored in newly diagnosed disease.

As for this clonotype: There is no known antigen for this receptor. There are no base qualities to consult, and no much larger clone falls within one base.

This specimen's time point label, interpreted: newly diagnosed GD, antithyroid drugs for less than 3 months. For both TCR sequencing and RNA sequencing, RNA was extracted from PBMCs using TRIzol. The diagnosis of Graves' disease was made according to American Thyroid Association guidelines. Recruitment of patients was carried out at an endocrinology department in Xi'an, China. From each patient, 7.5 to 10 milliliters of peripheral blood was collected into an EDTA anticoagulant tube. Ficoll Paque Plus density gradient separation was used to isolate PBMCs, and no further T cell sorting was done. RNA quality was checked with an Agilent 2100 Bioanalyzer and agarose gel, and concentration with a NanoDrop 2000. The library was prepared using multiplex PCR. The instrument was an Illumina HiSeq 4000. TCR beta libraries were built with iRepertoire HTBI primers and Arm-PCR amplification of CDR3 regions. Gel purification was performed on PCR products prior to sequencing. Per the original workflow: Across samples, 60 to 70 TRBV and approximately 15 TRBJ segments were identified and used for gene usage analysis of CDR3 amino acid clonotypes. Filtered high-quality paired reads were merged into contigs using COPE and FqMerger. BLAST was used to align contigs to IMGT TRBV, TRBD and TRBJ reference genes, with CDR3 defined following IMGT. Any clonotype with a frequency above 0.1% was counted as a highly expanded clone. Shannon entropy served as the measure of repertoire diversity, while the Gini coefficient captured V-J evenness. Public clonotypes were defined as clonotypes shared by more than one individual. TCRdb reprocessing: public reads trimmed at Q25 with fastp, clones called with MiXCR, in-frame beta chains kept. Each record represents a unique CDR3 protein, reported with the most common genes and DNA among its rows. Clone size and V and J calls follow TCRdb, not the original study. The sample records 200,000 to 250,000 distinct CDR3 sequences, roughly a fifth of which are singletons. The top ten constitute about 11% of the sample.

From the cysteine through the phenylalanine, the CDR3 covers 15 amino acids. The only DNA kept is the CDR3, 45 bases in frame from the first base. From a lookup of the germline V gene (reference sequence), CDR1 and CDR2 are DFQATT and SNEGSKA. The germline V end is reduced by 6 bases and the J end by 5 bases; junction bases left unmatched: 15. The same data also contributed to another study, on T cells in Graves' hyperthyroidism and ophthalmopathy. Drawing on the second study: Graves' hyperthyroidism was defined as stable when no progression to ophthalmopathy occurred over 18 months of follow-up. The hyperthyroidism patients were between 18 and 65 years old and newly diagnosed, with a disease duration of less than 2 months. The study excluded patients with uncontrolled infections, other autoimmune diseases, pregnancy or lactation. Diagnoses relied on clinical symptoms, serum thyroxine and TRAb, thyroid ultrasound and orbital computed tomography. For the first round of RT-PCR on the TCR CDR3, the HTBI primer set was used together with the Qiagen OneStep RT-PCR kit. Blood samples also contained most of the expanded thyroid clonotypes (frequency above 0.001), which suggests that blood repertoires may reflect thyroid immune responses. A model built on a 13 V-J signature distinguished ophthalmopathy from stable hyperthyroidism, reaching 85% to 90% sensitivity and about 81% specificity in cross-validation and 80%/75% in testing. In validation, the model predicted progression to ophthalmopathy a median of around six months before onset, with roughly 68% sensitivity and about 72% specificity. TCR V-J signatures able to tell the groups apart were searched for in a discovery cohort of some 97 patients, of whom over 40 had Graves' ophthalmopathy and 57 had stable Graves' hyperthyroidism. Prospective prediction of ophthalmopathy was tested in an independent validation cohort consisting of under 20 hyperthyroidism patients and around 16 patients who later progressed to ophthalmopathy. The roughly 100 discovery patients were divided at random into training and test sets in a 7:3 ratio. Thyroid tissue and blood T-cell repertoires from several Graves' hyperthyroidism patients were also compared in the study. Following sampling, methimazole starting at 30 mg daily was given to hyperthyroidism patients, and high-dose intravenous methylprednisolone was given to ophthalmopathy patients. The libraries were constructed in a second round of multiplex PCR and then size-selected and purified. Sequencing of the libraries was done on an Illumina HiSeq2000 using paired-end 100 bp reads. SOAPnuke was used to process the raw data, throwing out any read that contained adapters or uncalled bases, had a mean Phred below 15, or lacked an exact constant-primer or identifier match. COPE v1.2.5 was used to merge high-quality paired reads, and clonotypes were defined as unique nucleotide sequences. Clonotypes were aligned to IMGT TRBV, TRBD and TRBJ reference segments using MiTCR v1.1. Only V-J combinations with frequency above 0.0001, covering roughly 99% of repertoires, were analysed. A TCS score was defined as the ratio of F50 (clonal expansion) to E x V (chaos), with BLOSUM62-based TCRdist applied between CDR3 peptides within each V-J. Welch's t-statistics and random forest reduced several hundred V-J features to 10 to 15, which were used in a naive Bayes classifier (R e1071). Sample size was not statistically predetermined, and blinding of investigators to group allocation was not performed. The paper reports TCR Vbeta CDR3 sequencing of 140 or so peripheral blood samples: 43 ophthalmopathy, over 70 hyperthyroidism and 17 progressor patients.

The origin of this receptor is a woman in her 30s with Graves disease. Donor details come from another sample of the same person, matched by shared clones. Here the sequenced sample was peripheral blood mononuclear cells (PBMCs), taken at new diagnosis, from a patient treated with antithyroid drugs. The sequence is built from TRBV20-1 and TRBJ1-1, and TRBD1 matches 7 of the central bases. The CDR3 reads as follows: CSAPARPGGRTEAFF. Here is the DNA: TGCAGTGCGCCAGCAAGGCCAGGGGGACGGACTGAAGCTTTCTTT.